This is a list of T cell receptor beta chains from one sample in a study of shared clonotypes between healthy human individuals. Clones were read by immunoSEQ multiplex PCR, and TCRdb kept only the in-frame ones, dropping some. The sample shows approximately 1.9 million clones, around 93% of them seen only once. The specimen was naive CD8+ T cells from PBMCs. The source is a young man in good health. Some clones in this sample may be carry-over from other donors' samples. The conserved cysteine and the conserved F or W are not part of the CDR3 here. Clone sizes are given selectively: once, few, many, or a class where the clone is expanded.

clone_size | j_call | v_call | cdr3_aa
NA | TRBJ2-3 | TRBV7-3 | ASSLTGGGDTQY
NA | TRBJ2-4 | TRBV7-9 | ASSLDTTGVKYAKNIQY
NA | TRBJ1-3 | TRBV7-9 | ASTLGDRPTPSGNTIY
NA | TRBJ2-2 | TRBV7-9 | ASSPGWAPAGELF
NA | TRBJ1-1 | TRBV6-5 | ASSYSRGGYTEAF
NA | TRBJ2-5 | TRBV27 | ASSWAGGETQY
once | TRBJ2-5 | TRBV21-1 | ASSKDAGTETQY
few | TRBJ2-1 | TRBV5-1 | ASSLAGNEQF
NA | TRBJ2-7 | TRBV9 | ASSVSWGPYEQY
few | TRBJ1-1 | TRBV27 | ASSLSGRLNTEAF
NA | TRBJ2-1 | TRBV5-1 | ASSSPGVALGGNEQF
NA | TRBJ2-1 | TRBV7-6 | ASSLGTSGRGDEQF
NA | TRBJ2-7 | TRBV4-1 | ASSPRRDYEQY
NA | TRBJ2-1 | TRBV19 | ASSIPRTSGPYNEQF
NA | TRBJ2-1 | TRBV9 | ASSVARAPHEQF
NA | TRBJ1-2 | TRBV28 | ASSLSLGTGYGYT
NA | TRBJ2-1 | TRBV5-6 | ASSLGSGLYNEQF
once | TRBJ1-3 | TRBV28 | ASRLTGTGNTIY
NA | TRBJ2-7 | TRBV5-6 | ASSLQSNYEQY
NA | TRBJ2-5 | TRBV5-6 | ASSLTGGRRETQY
NA | TRBJ2-7 | TRBV27 | ASSLRIGSSYEQY
NA | TRBJ2-7 | TRBV11-2 | ASSQRGGQYYEQY
once | TRBJ2-7 | TRBV4-1 | ASSQGVNDEQY
NA | TRBJ2-7 | TRBV4-2 | ASSHPEGRRAYEQY
NA | TRBJ1-2 | TRBV29-1 | SGQDRPNYGYT
NA | TRBJ1-3 | TRBV25-1 | ASSMGLRNTIY
NA | TRBJ2-1 | TRBV9 | ASSVGHRGRGPLNEQF
NA | TRBJ2-1 | TRBV18 | ASSPGPAMLNEQF
once | TRBJ2-7 | TRBV4-1 | ASSQDHRASYEQY
NA | TRBJ1-2 | TRBV11-2 | ASSSRSGGTAYGYT
NA | TRBJ2-7 | TRBV27 | ASSQGRDYEQY
NA | TRBJ2-5 | TRBV28 | ASSLRLAAQETQY
NA | TRBJ1-4 | TRBV7-9 | ASSLMAGPINEKLF